One and the same sample provided the 27 T cell receptor beta chains below, sequenced in a study of long-term antiretroviral therapy in people with HIV. Run at survey level, the immunoSEQ assay was version v3.0. The assay was immunoSEQ multiplex PCR, and TCRdb's table has in-frame clones only and misses some. The sample holds 25,000 to 35,000 clones, just under 80% seen once. Sequenced material: unsorted PBMCs, taken 3.1 years after starting antiretroviral therapy. The receptors shown here come from a woman aged 50 to 65 with HIV.

The chain recombines TRBV7-9 with TRBJ1-2; D may be TRBD1 (5 bases). The CDR3 covers 18 residues. The germline V and J ends were trimmed by 4 bases and 1 base, with 22 bases remaining between them. Germline V gives CDR1 SEHNR, CDR2 FQNEAQ (reference sequence). The CDR3: CASSSRGVSGRDNYGYTF. The CDR3 DNA follows: TGTGCCAGCAGCTCCCGAGGGGTATCGGGGCGAGATAACTATGGCTACACCTTC.

This clone has a single count. The rearrangement links TRBV5-5 to TRBJ1-2; 7 bases map to TRBD1. V shed 3 bases and J 0 bases; nucleotides not matched to a gene: 5. The CDR3 sequence is 15 residues long. Germline loops: CDR1 SGHKS, CDR2 YYEKEE (reference sequence). The CDR3 bases are TGTGCCAGCAGCTCGACAGGGACTGCTAACTATGGCTACACCTTC. It yields the protein CASSSTGTANYGYTF. Variable domain in full (rest from reference TRBV5-5 and TRBJ1-2): DAGVTQSPTHLIKTRGQQVTLRCSPISGHKSVSWYQQVLGQGPQFIFQYYEKEERGRGNFPDRFSARQFPNYSSELNVNALLLGDSALYLCASSSTGTANYGYTFGSGTRLTVV.

The CDR3 region is CASSPTFTSGGMHEQFF. In DNA form, the CDR3 reads TGTGCCAGCAGTCCTACCTTCACTAGCGGGGGGATGCATGAGCAGTTCTTC. The genes are TRBV27 and TRBJ2-1; TRBD2 matches 12 bases. Germline CDR1 MNHEY, CDR2 SMNVEV (reference sequence). This CDR3 contains 17 residues. V lost 5 bases, J lost 8 bases, and 13 bases stayed unmatched.

The chain uses TRBV9 and TRBJ1-3, with 7 bases lining up with TRBD1. V lost 0 bases, J lost 9 bases, and 6 bases stayed unmatched. The CDR3 loop spans 14 amino acids. Looked up from germline, CDR1 is SGDLS and CDR2 is YYNGEE. The chain's CDR3 is CASSVGGTEGTIYF. CDR3 in DNA: TGTGCCAGCAGCGTAGGTGGGACAGAGGGCACCATATATTTT.

This chain joins TRBV4-2 and TRBJ2-3; the D is unclear. Germline V gene lookup returns CDR1 LGHNA and CDR2 YNFKEQ. Trimming took off 1 base at V and 0 bases at J, with 8 bases between the two ends. The CDR3 sequence is 15 residues long. CDR3 loop: CASSQGQLSTDTQYF. CDR3 bases: TGTGCCAGCAGCCAAGGTCAGCTTAGCACAGATACGCAGTATTTT.

The chain uses TRBV18 and TRBJ1-1; TRBD1 aligns across 11 bases. CDR1 and CDR2 (germline): KGHSH, LQKENI. V lost 3 bases to trimming and J lost 4 bases; unmatched junction nucleotides: 7. The CDR3 extends over 16 amino acids. This CDR3 reads CASSPGQGAWGTEAFF. The CDR3 DNA reads TGTGCCAGCTCACCCGGACAGGGGGCCTGGGGCACTGAAGCTTTCTTT. Variable domain in full (rest from reference TRBV18 and TRBJ1-1): NAGVMQNPRHLVRRRGQEARLRCSPMKGHSHVYWYRQLPEEGLKFMVYLQKENIIDESGMPKERFSAEFPKEGPSILRIQQVVRGDSAAYFCASSPGQGAWGTEAFFGQGTRLTVV.

This chain joins TRBV18 and TRBJ1-4; weak D call: TRBD1 (5 bases). Germline loops: CDR1 KGHSH, CDR2 LQKENI. V was clipped by 5 bases and J by 0 bases, with 13 bases between them. The CDR3 is 16 amino acids. CDR3 loop: CASSMGEIATNEKLFF. DNA for the CDR3: TGTGCCAGCTCAATGGGGGAAATCGCAACTAATGAAAAACTGTTTTTT.

This rearrangement joins TRBV7-9 to TRBJ2-7; the D is unclear. V was clipped by 5 bases and J by 1 base, with 12 bases between them. The CDR3 extends over 14 amino acids. Germline values: CDR1 SEHNR, CDR2 FQNEAQ (reference sequence). Here the CDR3 reads CASSLRSPSYEQYF. In DNA, the CDR3 is TGTGCCAGCAGCCTTAGATCTCCGTCCTACGAGCAGTACTTC.

This chain links TRBV12-5 with TRBJ1-1; D is unclear. Germline-derived CDR1 and CDR2 are LGHNT and FRNRAP. The length of the CDR3 is 11 residues. The chain's CDR3 is CASSPNTEAFF. The CDR3 DNA follows: TGTGCCAGTAGTCCGAACACTGAAGCTTTCTTT. The full variable domain, with the rest looked up from reference TRBV12-5 and TRBJ1-1, is DARVTQTPRHKVTEMGQEVTMRCQPILGHNTVFWYRQTMMQGLELLAYFRNRAPLDDSGMPKDRFSAEMPDATLATLKIQPSEPRDSAVYFCASSPNTEAFFGQGTRLTVV.

This clone has just a few counts. The rearrangement links TRBV27 to TRBJ1-2; 9 bases line up with TRBD1. Germline V gene lookup returns CDR1 MNHEY and CDR2 SMNVEV (reference sequence). The J segment lost 4 bases and the V segment lost 8 bases, leaving 14 bases of the junction unmatched. This CDR3 comprises 16 residues. The DNA of the CDR3 is TGTGCCAGCCGTCCCGGGCGGGGGACAGGGAGCTATGGCTACACCTTC. Residues: CASRPGRGTGSYGYTF.

J is TRBJ1-2 and V is TRBV4-2, with no clear D. This CDR3 is 13 amino acids long. Germline lookup yields CDR1 LGHNA and CDR2 YNFKEQ. Trimming took off 1 base at V and 2 bases at J, with 5 bases between the two ends. In DNA form, the CDR3 reads TGTGCCAGCAGCCAAGTAGGGAACTATGGCTACACCTTC. Residues: CASSQVGNYGYTF.

This clone has just a few counts. This rearrangement joins TRBV7-2 to TRBJ1-6; D gene unclear. Per the germline V gene, CDR1 is SGHTA and CDR2 is FQGNSA. This CDR3 is 14 amino acids long. V lost 1 base to trimming and J lost 7 bases, with 8 bases between them. The CDR3 bases are TGTGCCAGCAGCTTAGATTGGAAGAATTCACCCCTCCACTTT. It yields the protein CASSLDWKNSPLHF.

This chain joins TRBV5-6 and TRBJ1-2; tentatively, D is TRBD1 (5 bases). The V end was cut by 4 bases, the J end by 2 bases, with 9 bases between. This CDR3 spans 13 amino acids. Germline loops: CDR1 SGHDT, CDR2 YYEEEE. The CDR3 sequence is CASSPDRNYGYTF. CDR3 bases: TGTGCCAGCAGCCCCGACAGAAACTATGGCTACACCTTC. Variable domain in full (rest from reference TRBV5-6 and TRBJ1-2): DAGVTQSPTHLIKTRGQQVTLRCSPKSGHDTVSWYQQALGQGPQFIFQYYEEEERQRGNFPDRFSGHQFPNYSSELNVNALLLGDSALYLCASSPDRNYGYTFGSGTRLTVV.

By sample share, this clone is medium-sized. J is TRBJ1-5 and V is TRBV11-2; 8 positions match TRBD1. Germline trimming cut 5 bases from V and 5 bases from J; bases unmatched to any gene: 11. Germline CDR1 reads SGHAT; CDR2 reads FQNNGV. The CDR3 spans 16 residues. In DNA, the CDR3 is TGTGCCAGCAGCAACACTCAGGGGGCTTCGTATCAGCCCCAGCATTTT. It translates to CASSNTQGASYQPQHF.

The V and J genes are TRBV5-6 and TRBJ2-1, with TRBD1 matching over 9 bases. Germline trimming cut 6 bases from V and 4 bases from J; bases unmatched to any gene: 5. The length of the CDR3 is 14 residues. CDR1 and CDR2 from the germline V gene are SGHDT and YYEEEE. CDR3 coding DNA: TGTGCCAGCACCCCGGGACAGGGATACAATGAGCAGTTCTTC. It translates to CASTPGQGYNEQFF.

V is TRBV7-9 and J is TRBJ2-3; TRBD2 aligns across 15 bases. Germline-derived CDR1 and CDR2 are SEHNR and FQNEAQ (reference sequence). With 3 bases clipped from V and 12 bases from J, the junction kept 4 bases outside the gene matches. The CDR3 sequence is 14 residues long. CDR3 nucleotides: TGTGCCAGCAGCTTTGGACTAGCGGGGGGGCCTCAGTATTTT. The encoded protein is CASSFGLAGGPQYF.

The J gene is TRBJ1-1, the V gene TRBV5-7; TRBD1 is a possible D gene (6 bases). TRBV5-7 is an open reading frame whose function is uncertain. The CDR3 length is 14 residues. Trimming left V 1 base short and J 5 bases short, with 12 bases between. CDR3 sequence: CASSLCGGETEAFF. CDR3 coding DNA: TGTGCCAGCAGCTTGTGCGGGGGCGAGACTGAAGCTTTCTTT.

The chain links TRBV11-2 to TRBJ2-2; D remains ambiguous. The CDR3 runs 13 residues. Germline assignment: CDR1 SGHAT and CDR2 FQNNGV. V shed 1 base and J shed 7 bases, with 7 bases lying between them. CDR3 in amino acids: CASSLGPVGELFF. CDR3 in DNA: TGTGCCAGCAGCTTAGGTCCGGTCGGGGAGCTGTTTTTT.

The gene calls are TRBV14 and TRBJ1-2; D is ambiguous. Germline V gene sequence: CDR1 SGHDN, CDR2 FVKESK. With 2 bases removed from V and 4 bases from J, the gap between germline ends came to 11 bases. The CDR3 length is 14 residues. The CDR3 DNA is TGTGCCAGCAGCCAATATGTACCCCCCTATGGCTACACCTTC. It translates to CASSQYVPPYGYTF. The whole variable domain, remainder taken from reference TRBV14 and TRBJ1-2, is EAGVTQFPSHSVIEKGQTVTLRCDPISGHDNLYWYRRVMGKEIKFLLHFVKESKQDESGMPNNRFLAERTGGTYSTLKVQPAELEDSGVYFCASSQYVPPYGYTFGSGTRLTVV.

The rearrangement links TRBV6-5 to TRBJ1-1, with 10 bases lining up with TRBD1. The J segment lost 10 bases and the V segment lost 4 bases, leaving 3 bases of the junction unmatched. The germline CDR1 and CDR2 sequences are MNHEY and SVGAGI. The CDR3 is made up of 12 amino acids. In nucleotides, the CDR3 is TGTGCCAGCAGTTCGGGACAGGGGAGAGCTTTCTTT. It encodes CASSSGQGRAFF.

In this sample, this clone turned up once. The chain uses TRBV7-9 and TRBJ2-1; either TRBD1 or TRBD2 may fit D (5 bases each). Germline V gene lookup returns CDR1 SEHNR and CDR2 FQNEAQ (reference sequence). The CDR3 is made up of 14 amino acids. V lost 5 bases to trimming and J lost 4 bases, with 12 bases between them. CDR3 in amino acids: CASSPGTAYNEQFF. CDR3 nucleotides: TGTGCCAGCAGCCCCGGGACCGCGTACAATGAGCAGTTCTTC.

This chain links TRBV11-2 with TRBJ2-2, with 9 positions matching TRBD2. The trim removed 6 bases at V and 3 bases at J, leaving 8 bases unmatched. CDR3 length: 16 amino acids. CDR1 is SGHAT and CDR2 is FQNNGV in the germline V gene. CDR3 sequence (DNA): TGTGCCAGCAGAAATAGCGGGGGCTCTTACACCGGGGAGCTGTTTTTT. It codes for CASRNSGGSYTGELFF.

The chain has TRBV10-3 and TRBJ1-5; maybe TRBD1 (6 bases). CDR3 length: 14 amino acids. Trimming removed 6 bases from V and 7 bases from J, with 16 bases in between. Germline V gene sequence: CDR1 ENHRY, CDR2 SYGVKD. The CDR3 reads CAISPGALGQPQHF. The CDR3 nucleotides read TGTGCCATCAGCCCAGGGGCCCTAGGGCAGCCCCAGCATTTT.

The V call is TRBV5-1, the J call TRBJ2-5; D gene unclear. V gave up 4 bases and J gave up 2 bases, with 15 bases separating them. Germline V lookup: CDR1 SGHRS, CDR2 YFSETQ. This CDR3 contains 15 residues. CDR3 nucleotide sequence: TGCGCCAGCAGCGGCCTCGGGTACAAACAAGAGACCCAGTACTTC. As protein: CASSGLGYKQETQYF.

The chain has TRBV6-6 and TRBJ2-7, with D possibly TRBD2 on 6 matching bases. Trimming took off 8 bases at V and 5 bases at J, with 16 bases between the two ends. CDR3 length: 13 amino acids. The germline CDR1 and CDR2 sequences are MNHNY and SVGAGI (reference sequence). CDR3 residues: CASSGGVKHEQYV. The CDR3 DNA follows: TGTGCCAGCTCTGGAGGGGTGAAACACGAGCAGTACGTC.

This chain uses TRBV5-1 with TRBJ2-1; D ambiguous. The germline V gene encodes CDR1 SGHRS and CDR2 YFSETQ. Trimming removed 0 bases from V and 6 bases from J, with 7 bases in between. This CDR3 contains 13 residues. DNA for the CDR3: TGCGCCAGCAGCTTGGACCAGCGCAATGAGCAGTTCTTC. It translates to CASSLDQRNEQFF.

The chain joins TRBV4-2 to TRBJ1-3, with a tentative D call TRBD1 (5 bases). Trimming shortened V by 4 bases and J by 3 bases, and 16 bases separated the two germline ends. Looked up from germline, CDR1 is LGHNA and CDR2 is YNFKEQ. The CDR3 is made up of 16 amino acids. CDR3 DNA sequence: TGTGCCAGCAGCCCTCTCTCGGGAGGGGATGGAAACACCATATATTTT. Translating it yields CASSPLSGGDGNTIYF.